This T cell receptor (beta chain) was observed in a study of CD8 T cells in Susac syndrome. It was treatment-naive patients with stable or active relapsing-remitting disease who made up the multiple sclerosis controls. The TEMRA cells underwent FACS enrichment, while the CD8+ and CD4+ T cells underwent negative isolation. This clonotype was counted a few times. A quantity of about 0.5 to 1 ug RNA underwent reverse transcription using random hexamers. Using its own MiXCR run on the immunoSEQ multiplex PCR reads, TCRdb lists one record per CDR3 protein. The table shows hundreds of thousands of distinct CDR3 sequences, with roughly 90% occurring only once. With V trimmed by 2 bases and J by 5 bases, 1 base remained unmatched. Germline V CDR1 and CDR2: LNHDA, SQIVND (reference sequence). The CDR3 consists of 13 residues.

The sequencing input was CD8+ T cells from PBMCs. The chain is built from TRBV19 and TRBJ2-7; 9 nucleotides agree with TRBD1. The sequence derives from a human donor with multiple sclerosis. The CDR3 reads CASSIRQGDEQYF. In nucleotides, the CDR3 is TGTGCCAGTAGTATAAGACAGGGGGACGAGCAGTACTTC.